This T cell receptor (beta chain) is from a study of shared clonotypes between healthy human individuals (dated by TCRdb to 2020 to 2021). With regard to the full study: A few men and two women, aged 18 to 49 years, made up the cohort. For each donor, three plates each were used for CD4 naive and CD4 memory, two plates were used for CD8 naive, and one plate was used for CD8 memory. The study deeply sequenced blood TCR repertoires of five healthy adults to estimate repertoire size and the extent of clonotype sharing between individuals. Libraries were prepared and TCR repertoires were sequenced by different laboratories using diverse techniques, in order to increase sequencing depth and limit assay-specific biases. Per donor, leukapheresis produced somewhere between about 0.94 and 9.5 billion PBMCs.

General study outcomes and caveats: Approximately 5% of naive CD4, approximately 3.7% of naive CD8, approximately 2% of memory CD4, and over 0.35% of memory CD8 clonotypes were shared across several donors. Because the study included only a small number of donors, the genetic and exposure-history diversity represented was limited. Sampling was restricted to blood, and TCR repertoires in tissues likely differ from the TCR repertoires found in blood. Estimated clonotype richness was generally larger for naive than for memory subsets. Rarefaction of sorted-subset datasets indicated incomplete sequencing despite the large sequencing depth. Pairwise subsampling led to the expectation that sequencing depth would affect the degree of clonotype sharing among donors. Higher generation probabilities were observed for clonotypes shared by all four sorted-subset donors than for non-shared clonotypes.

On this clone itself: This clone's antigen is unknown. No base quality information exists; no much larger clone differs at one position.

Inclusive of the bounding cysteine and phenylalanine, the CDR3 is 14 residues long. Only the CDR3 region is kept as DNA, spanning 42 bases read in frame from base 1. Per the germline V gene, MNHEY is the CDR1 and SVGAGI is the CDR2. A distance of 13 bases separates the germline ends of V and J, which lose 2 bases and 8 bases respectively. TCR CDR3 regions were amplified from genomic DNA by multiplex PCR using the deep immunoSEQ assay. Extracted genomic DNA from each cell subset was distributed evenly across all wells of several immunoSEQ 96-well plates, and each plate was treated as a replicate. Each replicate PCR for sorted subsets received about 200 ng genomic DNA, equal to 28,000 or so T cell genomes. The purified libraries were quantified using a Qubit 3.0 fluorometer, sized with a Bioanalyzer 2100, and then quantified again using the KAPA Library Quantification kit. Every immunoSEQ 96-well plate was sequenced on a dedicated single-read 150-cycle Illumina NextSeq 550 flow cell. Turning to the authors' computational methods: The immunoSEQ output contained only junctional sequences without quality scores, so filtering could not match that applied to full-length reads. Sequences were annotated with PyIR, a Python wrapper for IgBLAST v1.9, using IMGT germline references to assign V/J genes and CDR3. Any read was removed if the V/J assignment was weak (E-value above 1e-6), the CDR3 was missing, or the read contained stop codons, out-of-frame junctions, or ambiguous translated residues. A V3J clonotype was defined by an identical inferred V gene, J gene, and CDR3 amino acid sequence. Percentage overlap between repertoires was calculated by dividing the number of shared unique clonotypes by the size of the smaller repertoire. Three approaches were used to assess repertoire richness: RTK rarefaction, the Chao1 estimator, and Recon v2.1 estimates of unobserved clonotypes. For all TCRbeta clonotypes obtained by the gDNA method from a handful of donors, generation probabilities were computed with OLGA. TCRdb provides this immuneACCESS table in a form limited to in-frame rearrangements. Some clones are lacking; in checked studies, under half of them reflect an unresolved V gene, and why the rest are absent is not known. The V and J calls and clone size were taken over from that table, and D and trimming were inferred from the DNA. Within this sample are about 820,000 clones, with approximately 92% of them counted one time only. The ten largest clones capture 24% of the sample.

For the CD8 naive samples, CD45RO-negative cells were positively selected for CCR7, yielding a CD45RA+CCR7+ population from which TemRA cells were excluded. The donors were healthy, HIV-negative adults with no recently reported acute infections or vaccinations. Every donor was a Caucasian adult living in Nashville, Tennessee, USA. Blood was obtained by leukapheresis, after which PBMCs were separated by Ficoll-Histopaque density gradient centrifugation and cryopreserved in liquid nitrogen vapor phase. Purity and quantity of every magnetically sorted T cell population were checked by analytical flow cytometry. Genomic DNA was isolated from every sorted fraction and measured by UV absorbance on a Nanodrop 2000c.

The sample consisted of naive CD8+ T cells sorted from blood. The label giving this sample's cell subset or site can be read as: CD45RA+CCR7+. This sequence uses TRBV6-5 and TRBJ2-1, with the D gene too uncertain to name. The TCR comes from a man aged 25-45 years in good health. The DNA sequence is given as TGTGCCAGCAGTTACGGGGATGGGCTCTATGAGCAGTTCTTC. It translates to CASSYGDGLYEQFF.